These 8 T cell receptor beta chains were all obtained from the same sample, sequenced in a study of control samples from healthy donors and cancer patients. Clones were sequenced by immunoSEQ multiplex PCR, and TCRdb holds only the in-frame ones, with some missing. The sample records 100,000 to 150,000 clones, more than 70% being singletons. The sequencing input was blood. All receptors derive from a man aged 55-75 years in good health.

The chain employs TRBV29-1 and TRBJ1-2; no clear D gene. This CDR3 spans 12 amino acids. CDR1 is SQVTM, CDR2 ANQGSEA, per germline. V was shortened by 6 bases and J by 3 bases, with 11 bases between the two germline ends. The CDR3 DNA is TGCAGCGTCCAACCGGGCCACTATGGCTACACCTTC. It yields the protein CSVQPGHYGYTF.

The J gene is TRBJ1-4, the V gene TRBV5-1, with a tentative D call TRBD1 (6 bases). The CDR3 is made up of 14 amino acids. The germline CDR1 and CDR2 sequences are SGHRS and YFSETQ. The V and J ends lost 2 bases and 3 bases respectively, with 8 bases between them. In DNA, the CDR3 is TGCGCCAGCAGCTTACAGGGCCCTAATGAAAAACTGTTTTTT. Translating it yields CASSLQGPNEKLFF. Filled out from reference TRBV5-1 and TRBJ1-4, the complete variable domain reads KAGVTQTPRYLIKTRGQQVTLSCSPISGHRSVSWYQQTPGQGLQFLFEYFSETQRNKGNFPGRFSGRQFSNSRSEMNVSTLELGDSALYLCASSLQGPNEKLFFGSGTQLSVL.

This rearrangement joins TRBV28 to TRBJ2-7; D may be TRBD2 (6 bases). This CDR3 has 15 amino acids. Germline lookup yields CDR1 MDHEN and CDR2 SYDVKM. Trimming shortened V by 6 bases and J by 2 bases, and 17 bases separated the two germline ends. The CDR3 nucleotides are TGTGCCAGCAGCTACCGCGGGGCAGCGACCTACGAGCAGTACTTC. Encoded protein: CASSYRGAATYEQYF.

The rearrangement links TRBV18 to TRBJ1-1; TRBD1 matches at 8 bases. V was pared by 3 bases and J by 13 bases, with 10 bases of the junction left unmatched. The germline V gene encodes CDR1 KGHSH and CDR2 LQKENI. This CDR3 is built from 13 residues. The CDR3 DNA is TGTGCCAGCTCACCCCAAGGACAGGGAGAGGATTTCTTT. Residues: CASSPQGQGEDFF.

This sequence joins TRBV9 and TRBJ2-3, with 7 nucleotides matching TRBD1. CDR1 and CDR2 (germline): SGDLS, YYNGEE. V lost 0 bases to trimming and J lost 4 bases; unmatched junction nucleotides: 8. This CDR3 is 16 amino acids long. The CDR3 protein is CASSVAQGLGADTQYF. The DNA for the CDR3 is TGTGCCAGCAGCGTAGCACAGGGGCTTGGTGCAGATACGCAGTATTTT.

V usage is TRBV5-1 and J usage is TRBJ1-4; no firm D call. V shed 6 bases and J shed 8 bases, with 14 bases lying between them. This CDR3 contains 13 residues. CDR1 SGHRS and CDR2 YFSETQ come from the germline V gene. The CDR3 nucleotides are TGCGCCAGCAACCGTGGGGAAGGGGAAAAACTGTTTTTT. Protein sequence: CASNRGEGEKLFF.

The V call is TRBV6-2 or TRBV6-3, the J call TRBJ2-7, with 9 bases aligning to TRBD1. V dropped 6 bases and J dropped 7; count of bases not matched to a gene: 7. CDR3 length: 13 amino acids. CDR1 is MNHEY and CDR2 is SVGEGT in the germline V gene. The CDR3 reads CASSRGTGREQYF. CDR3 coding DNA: TGTGCCAGCAGCCGGGGGACAGGGAGGGAGCAGTACTTC.

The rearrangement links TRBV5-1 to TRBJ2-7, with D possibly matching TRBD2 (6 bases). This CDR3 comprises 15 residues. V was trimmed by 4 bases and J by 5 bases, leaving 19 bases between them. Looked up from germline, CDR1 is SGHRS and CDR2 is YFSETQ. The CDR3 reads CASSPGAGGQHEQYF. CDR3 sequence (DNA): TGCGCCAGCAGCCCCGGCGCAGGAGGGCAGCACGAGCAGTACTTC. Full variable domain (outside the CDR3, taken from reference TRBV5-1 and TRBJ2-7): KAGVTQTPRYLIKTRGQQVTLSCSPISGHRSVSWYQQTPGQGLQFLFEYFSETQRNKGNFPGRFSGRQFSNSRSEMNVSTLELGDSALYLCASSPGAGGQHEQYFGPGTRLTVT.